The subject of this entry is one T cell receptor (beta chain). Its recognized antigen is unknown. No base quality values were provided; no much bigger clone lies one nucleotide off. In the same sample, other DNA sequences code for this CDR3. Using the deep immunoSEQ assay, multiplex PCR amplified TCR CDR3 regions from genomic DNA. Extracted genomic DNA from each cell subset was distributed evenly across all wells of several immunoSEQ 96-well plates, and each plate was treated as a replicate. For sorted subsets, 150 to 200 ng genomic DNA, equal to about 30,000 T cell genomes, was loaded into each replicate PCR. Purified libraries were measured with a Qubit 3.0 fluorometer, size-checked on a Bioanalyzer 2100, and measured again with the KAPA Library Quantification kit. Every immunoSEQ 96-well plate was sequenced on a separate single-read 150-cycle Illumina NextSeq 550 flow cell. The published analysis was carried out like this. Because the immunoSEQ output included only junctional sequences and no quality scores, the filtering could not be the same as the filtering used for full-length reads. To assign V/J genes and CDR3, sequences were annotated against IMGT germline references using PyIR, a Python wrapper for IgBLAST v1.9. Any read was removed if the V/J assignment was weak (E-value above 1e-6), the CDR3 was missing, or the read contained stop codons, out-of-frame junctions, or ambiguous translated residues. A V3J clonotype was defined by an identical inferred V gene, J gene, and CDR3 amino acid sequence. To compute the percentage overlap between repertoires, the number of shared unique clonotypes was divided by the size of the smaller repertoire. Repertoire richness was assessed with RTK rarefaction, the Chao1 estimator, and Recon v2.1 estimates of unobserved clonotypes. Generation probabilities for all TCRbeta clonotypes obtained by the gDNA method from a handful of donors were computed using OLGA. Entries here come from immuneACCESS through TCRdb and include only in-frame sequences with V and J called. Some clones fail to appear in such tables; in the studies checked, an unresolved V gene covers under half of the shortfall, and the cause of the remainder is unknown. That table supplies the V and J calls and clone size; D and trimming were determined from the DNA. For this sample the table gives roughly 2,500,000 clones, of which 90% to 95% were detected only once. The ten largest account for approximately 0.37% of the sample.

The donors were healthy, HIV-negative adults who had no recently reported acute infections or vaccinations. Every donor was a Caucasian adult residing in Nashville, Tennessee, USA. CD4+ T cells were enriched by magnetic negative selection; naive cells were then positively selected on CD45RA, and the negative fraction formed the memory subset. After blood collection by leukapheresis, PBMCs were isolated using Ficoll-Histopaque density gradient centrifugation and then cryopreserved in the vapor phase of liquid nitrogen. Purity and quantity of every magnetically sorted T cell population were checked by analytical flow cytometry. From each sorted fraction, genomic DNA was isolated and quantified by UV absorbance on a Nanodrop 2000c. The data originate from a study of shared clonotypes between healthy human individuals (dated by TCRdb to 2018 to 2020). At the level of the whole study: A couple of women and a few men aged 18 to 49 years were included in the cohort. Between about 0.85 and 9.5 billion PBMCs per donor were obtained by leukapheresis. Per donor, three plates each were used for CD4 naive and CD4 memory, two for CD8 naive, and one for CD8 memory. Different laboratories and diverse techniques were used to prepare libraries and sequence TCR repertoires, to increase sequencing depth and limit assay-specific biases. Blood TCR repertoires of five healthy adults were deeply sequenced to estimate repertoire size and the extent of clonotype sharing between individuals. Overall study outcomes, separate from this receptor: Across several donors, about 5.2% of naive CD4, more than 3% of naive CD8, roughly 2.2% of memory CD4, and around 0.4% of memory CD8 clonotypes were shared. Estimated clonotype richness was generally larger for naive than for memory subsets. Because the study included only a small number of donors, the genetic and exposure-history diversity represented was limited. Based on pairwise subsampling, the degree of clonotype sharing among donors was expected to be affected by sequencing depth. Clonotypes shared by all four sorted-subset donors showed higher generation probabilities than non-shared clonotypes. Sampling was restricted to blood, and TCR repertoires in tissue are likely to differ from TCR repertoires in blood. Even with the large sequencing depth, rarefaction of the sorted-subset datasets indicated that sequencing was incomplete.

Sequencing was performed on naive CD4+ T cells from PBMCs. The sample's cell subset or site, from its label and the paper: CD45RA+ positively selected. The TCR originated in a man in his late teens or twenties in good health. Some clones in this sample may be carry-over from other donors' samples.

The CDR3 sequence is CASSQGQETQYF. DNA sequence: TGTGCCAGCAGCCAGGGACAAGAGACCCAGTACTTC. This receptor chain uses TRBV6-6 and TRBJ2-5; the D segment could be TRBD1, given 5 matching bases. Trimming takes 6 bases from V and 2 bases from J, and the germline ends sit 7 bases apart. Counted from cysteine to phenylalanine, this CDR3 has 12 amino acids. Only the CDR3 DNA stays, 36 bases, in frame from base 1. CDR1 MNHNY and CDR2 SVGAGI were looked up in the germline V gene (reference sequence).